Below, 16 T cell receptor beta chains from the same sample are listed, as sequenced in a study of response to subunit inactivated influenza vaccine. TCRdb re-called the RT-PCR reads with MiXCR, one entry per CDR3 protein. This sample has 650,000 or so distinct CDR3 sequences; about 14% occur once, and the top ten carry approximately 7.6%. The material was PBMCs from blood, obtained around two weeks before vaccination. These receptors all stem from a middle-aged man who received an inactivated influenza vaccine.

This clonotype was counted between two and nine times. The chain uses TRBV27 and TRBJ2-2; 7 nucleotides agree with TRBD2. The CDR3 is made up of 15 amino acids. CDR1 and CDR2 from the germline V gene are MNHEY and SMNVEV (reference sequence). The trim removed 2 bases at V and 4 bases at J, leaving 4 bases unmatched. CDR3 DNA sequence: TGTGCCAGCAGTTTAGGGAGGGGTGGCACCGGGGAGCTGTTTTTT. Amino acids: CASSLGRGGTGELFF.

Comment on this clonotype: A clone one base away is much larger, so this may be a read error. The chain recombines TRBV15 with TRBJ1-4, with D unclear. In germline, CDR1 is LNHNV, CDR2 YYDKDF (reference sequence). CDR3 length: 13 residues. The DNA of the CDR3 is TGTGCCAACAGCAGAGGAGAGGGTGAAAAACTGTTTTTT. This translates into CANSRGEGEKLFF.

CDR3 DNA: TGTGCCAGCAGCCAAGATAAGGGGGGGACGGTAGATACGCAGTATTTT. Translated: CASSQDKGGTVDTQYF. The J gene is TRBJ2-3, the V gene TRBV3-1, with a possible D match to TRBD2 (7 bases). CDR1 and CDR2 (germline): LGHDT, YNNKEL (reference sequence). The CDR3 loop spans 16 amino acids. V lost 0 bases and J lost 5, with 15 bases in between.

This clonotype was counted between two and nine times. The CDR3 DNA reads TGTGCCAGCAGCTCTTTTACCGGACGGGTTCGAGAGACCCAGTACTTC. Amino acids: CASSSFTGRVRETQYF. This chain links TRBV7-9 with TRBJ2-5; D gene ambiguous. This CDR3 is 16 amino acids long. Germline CDR1 is SEHNR and CDR2 is FQNEAQ (reference sequence). Trimming left V 4 bases short and J 4 bases short, with 19 bases between.

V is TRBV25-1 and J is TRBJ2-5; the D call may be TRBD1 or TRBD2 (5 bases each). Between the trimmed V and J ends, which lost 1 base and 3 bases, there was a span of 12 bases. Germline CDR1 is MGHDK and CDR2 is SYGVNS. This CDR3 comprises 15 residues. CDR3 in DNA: TGTGCCAGCAGTGAATGGGACGGGCAGGAAGAGACCCAGTACTTC. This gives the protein CASSEWDGQEETQYF.

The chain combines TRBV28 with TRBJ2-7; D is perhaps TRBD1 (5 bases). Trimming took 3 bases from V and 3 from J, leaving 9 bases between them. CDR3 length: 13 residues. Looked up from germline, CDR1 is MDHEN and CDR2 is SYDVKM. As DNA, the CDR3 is TGTGCCAGCAGTTTTTCAGGGAACTACGAGCAGTACTTC. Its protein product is CASSFSGNYEQYF.

CDR3 sequence: CSAREGIERLDTDTQYF. The CDR3 DNA follows: TGCAGTGCTAGAGAGGGAATCGAGCGCCTAGACACAGATACGCAGTATTTT. The J gene is TRBJ2-3, the V gene TRBV20-1; no clear D gene. V gave up 0 bases and J gave up 2 bases, with 18 bases separating them. Germline CDR1 DFQATT, CDR2 SNEGSKA (reference sequence). This CDR3 is built from 17 residues.

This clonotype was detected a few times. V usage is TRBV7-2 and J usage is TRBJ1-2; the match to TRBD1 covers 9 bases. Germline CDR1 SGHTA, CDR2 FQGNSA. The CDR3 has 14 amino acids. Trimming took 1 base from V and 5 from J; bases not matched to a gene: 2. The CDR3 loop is CASSLDGTGYGYTF. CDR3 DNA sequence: TGTGCCAGCAGCTTAGATGGGACAGGGTATGGCTACACCTTC.

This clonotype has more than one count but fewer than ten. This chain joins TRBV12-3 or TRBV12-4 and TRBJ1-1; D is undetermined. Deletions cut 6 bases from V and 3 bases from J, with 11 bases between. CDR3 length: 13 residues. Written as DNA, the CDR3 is TGTGCCAGCAGGATACAGCGGGACACTGAAGCTTTCTTT. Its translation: CASRIQRDTEAFF.

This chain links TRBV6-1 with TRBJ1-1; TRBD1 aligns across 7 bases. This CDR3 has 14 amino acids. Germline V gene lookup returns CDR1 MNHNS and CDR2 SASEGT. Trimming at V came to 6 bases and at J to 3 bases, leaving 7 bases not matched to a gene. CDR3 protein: CASRMRTGDTEAFF. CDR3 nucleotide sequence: TGTGCCAGCAGGATGAGGACAGGTGACACTGAAGCTTTCTTT.

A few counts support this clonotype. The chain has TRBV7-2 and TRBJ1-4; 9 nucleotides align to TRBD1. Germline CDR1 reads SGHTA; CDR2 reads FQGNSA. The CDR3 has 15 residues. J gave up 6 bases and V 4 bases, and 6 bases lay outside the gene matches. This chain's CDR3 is CASSSTGGLYEKLFF. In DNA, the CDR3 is TGTGCCAGCAGCTCTACAGGGGGCTTGTATGAAAAACTGTTTTTT.

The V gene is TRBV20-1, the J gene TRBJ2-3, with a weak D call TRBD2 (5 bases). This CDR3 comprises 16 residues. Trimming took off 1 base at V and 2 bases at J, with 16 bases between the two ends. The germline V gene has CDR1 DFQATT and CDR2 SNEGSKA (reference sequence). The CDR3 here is CSARAPFERNTDTQYF. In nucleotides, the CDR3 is TGCAGTGCTAGAGCGCCATTCGAGCGGAACACAGATACGCAGTATTTT.

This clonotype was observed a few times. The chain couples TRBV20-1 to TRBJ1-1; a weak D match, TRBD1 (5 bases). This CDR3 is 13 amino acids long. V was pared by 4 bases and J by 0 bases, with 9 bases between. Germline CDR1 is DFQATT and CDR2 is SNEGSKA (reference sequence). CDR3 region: CSAKGTLNTEAFF. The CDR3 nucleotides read TGCAGTGCTAAAGGGACTTTGAACACTGAAGCTTTCTTT.

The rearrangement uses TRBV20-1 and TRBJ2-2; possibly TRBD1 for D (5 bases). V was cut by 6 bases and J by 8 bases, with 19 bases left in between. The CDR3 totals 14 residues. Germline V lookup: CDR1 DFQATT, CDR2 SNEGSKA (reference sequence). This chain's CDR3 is CSARVGAGPGELFF. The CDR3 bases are TGCAGTGCCCGAGTTGGGGCAGGGCCAGGGGAGCTGTTTTTT.

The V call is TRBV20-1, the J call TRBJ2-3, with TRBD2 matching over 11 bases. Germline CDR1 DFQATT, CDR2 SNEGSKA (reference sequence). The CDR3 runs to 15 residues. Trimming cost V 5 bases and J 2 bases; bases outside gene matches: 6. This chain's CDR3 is CSAGTSGSTTDTQYF. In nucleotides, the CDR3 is TGCAGTGCTGGTACTAGCGGGAGCACCACAGATACGCAGTATTTT.

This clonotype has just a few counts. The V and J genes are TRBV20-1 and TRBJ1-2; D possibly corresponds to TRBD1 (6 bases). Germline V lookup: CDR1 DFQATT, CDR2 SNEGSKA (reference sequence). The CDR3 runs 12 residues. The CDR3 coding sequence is TGCAGCGCCAAAAAAGGGGGCTATGGCTACACCTTC. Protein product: CSAKKGGYGYTF.